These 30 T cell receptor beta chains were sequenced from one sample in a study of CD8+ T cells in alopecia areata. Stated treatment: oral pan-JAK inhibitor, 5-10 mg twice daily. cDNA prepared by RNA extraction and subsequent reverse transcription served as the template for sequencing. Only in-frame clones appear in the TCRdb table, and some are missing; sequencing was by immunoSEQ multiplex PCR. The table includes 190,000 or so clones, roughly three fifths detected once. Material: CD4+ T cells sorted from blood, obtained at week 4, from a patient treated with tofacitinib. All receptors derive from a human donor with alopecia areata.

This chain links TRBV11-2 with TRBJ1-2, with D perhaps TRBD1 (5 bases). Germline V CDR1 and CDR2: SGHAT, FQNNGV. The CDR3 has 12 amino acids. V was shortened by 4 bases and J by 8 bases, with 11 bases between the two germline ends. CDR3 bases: TGTGCCAGCAGCTCAATCAGGGAGGGCTACACCTTC. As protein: CASSSIREGYTF.

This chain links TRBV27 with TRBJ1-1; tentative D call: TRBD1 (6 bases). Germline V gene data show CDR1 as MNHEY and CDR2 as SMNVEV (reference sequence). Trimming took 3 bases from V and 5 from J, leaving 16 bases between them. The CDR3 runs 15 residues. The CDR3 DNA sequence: TGTGCCAGCAGTTTCTCCGGGACACAGGGTACTGAAGCTTTCTTT. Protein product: CASSFSGTQGTEAFF.

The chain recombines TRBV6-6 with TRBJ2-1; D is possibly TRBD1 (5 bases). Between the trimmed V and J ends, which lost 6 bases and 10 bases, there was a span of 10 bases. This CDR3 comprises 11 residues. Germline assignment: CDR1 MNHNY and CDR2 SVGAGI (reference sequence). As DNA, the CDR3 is TGTGCCAGCAGCGACAGCCGGGAGCAGTTCTTC. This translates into CASSDSREQFF.

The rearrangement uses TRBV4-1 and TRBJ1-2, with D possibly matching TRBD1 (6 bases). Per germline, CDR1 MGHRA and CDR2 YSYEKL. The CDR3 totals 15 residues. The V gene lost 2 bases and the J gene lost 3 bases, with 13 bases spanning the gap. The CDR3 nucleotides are TGCGCCAGCAGCCAAACCACAGGGCCGTACTATGGCTACACCTTC. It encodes CASSQTTGPYYGYTF.

In nucleotides, the CDR3 is TGTGCCAGCAGCTCTGGGGGATTTAGCTCCTACGAGCAGTACTTC. Encoded protein: CASSSGGFSSYEQYF. The chain couples TRBV7-9 to TRBJ2-7; D may match TRBD1 or TRBD2 (5 bases each). This CDR3 comprises 15 residues. Germline CDR1 SEHNR, CDR2 FQNEAQ (reference sequence). Trimming took 4 bases from V and 0 from J, leaving 13 bases between them.

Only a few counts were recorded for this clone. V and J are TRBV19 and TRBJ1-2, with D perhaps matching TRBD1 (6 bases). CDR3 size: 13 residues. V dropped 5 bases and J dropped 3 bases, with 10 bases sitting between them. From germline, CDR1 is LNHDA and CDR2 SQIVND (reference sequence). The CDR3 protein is CASSPRQDYGYTF. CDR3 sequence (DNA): TGTGCCAGTAGTCCTAGACAGGACTATGGCTACACCTTC.

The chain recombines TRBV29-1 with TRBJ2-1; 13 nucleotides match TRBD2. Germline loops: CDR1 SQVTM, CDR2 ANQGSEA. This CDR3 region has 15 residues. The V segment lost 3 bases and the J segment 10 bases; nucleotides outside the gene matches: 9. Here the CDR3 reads CSVDPLAGGSREQFF. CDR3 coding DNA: TGCAGCGTTGATCCACTAGCGGGGGGGTCTCGGGAGCAGTTCTTC.

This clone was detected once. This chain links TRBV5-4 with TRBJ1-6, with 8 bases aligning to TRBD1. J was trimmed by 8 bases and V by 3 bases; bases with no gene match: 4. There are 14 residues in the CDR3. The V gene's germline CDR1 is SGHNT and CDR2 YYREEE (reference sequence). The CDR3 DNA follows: TGTGCCAGCAGCTCATTGACAGGGGATTCACCCCTCCACTTT. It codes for CASSSLTGDSPLHF.

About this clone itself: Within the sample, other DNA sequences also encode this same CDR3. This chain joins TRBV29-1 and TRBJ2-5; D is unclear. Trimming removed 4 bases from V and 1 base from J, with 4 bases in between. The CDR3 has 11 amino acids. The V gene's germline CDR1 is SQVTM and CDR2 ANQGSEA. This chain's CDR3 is CSVGTQETQYF. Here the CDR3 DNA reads TGCAGCGTTGGGACCCAAGAGACCCAGTACTTC.

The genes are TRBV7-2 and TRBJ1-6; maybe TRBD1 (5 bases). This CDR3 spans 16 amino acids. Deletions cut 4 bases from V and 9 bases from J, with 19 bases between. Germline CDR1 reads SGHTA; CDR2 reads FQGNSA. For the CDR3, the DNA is TGTGCCAGCAGCTATGGTCGACAGCTCTGGGCTTCACCCCTCCACTTT. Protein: CASSYGRQLWASPLHF. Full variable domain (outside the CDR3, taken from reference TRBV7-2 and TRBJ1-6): GAGVSQSPSNKVTEKGKDVELRCDPISGHTALYWYRQSLGQGLEFLIYFQGNSAPDKSGLPSDRFSAERTGGSVSTLTIQRTQQEDSAVYLCASSYGRQLWASPLHFGNGTRLTVT.

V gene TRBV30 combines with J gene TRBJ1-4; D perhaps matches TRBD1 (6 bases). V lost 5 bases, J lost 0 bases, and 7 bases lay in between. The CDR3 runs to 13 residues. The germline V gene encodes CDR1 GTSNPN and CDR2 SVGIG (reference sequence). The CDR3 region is CAWGQTTNEKLFF. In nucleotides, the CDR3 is TGTGCCTGGGGACAGACAACTAATGAAAAACTGTTTTTT.

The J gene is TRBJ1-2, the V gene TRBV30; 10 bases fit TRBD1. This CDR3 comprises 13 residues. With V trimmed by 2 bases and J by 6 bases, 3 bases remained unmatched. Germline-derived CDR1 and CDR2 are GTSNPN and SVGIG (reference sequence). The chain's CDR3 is CAWSLDRGHGYTF. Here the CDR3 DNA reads TGTGCCTGGAGTCTTGACAGGGGGCATGGCTACACCTTC.

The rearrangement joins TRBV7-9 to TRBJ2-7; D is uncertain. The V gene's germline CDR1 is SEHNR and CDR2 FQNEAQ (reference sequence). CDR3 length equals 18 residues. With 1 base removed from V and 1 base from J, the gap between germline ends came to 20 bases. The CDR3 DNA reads TGTGCCAGCAGCTTAGAGGAGATGGGTAGCCTAGGGTCCTACGAGCAGTACTTC. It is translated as CASSLEEMGSLGSYEQYF.

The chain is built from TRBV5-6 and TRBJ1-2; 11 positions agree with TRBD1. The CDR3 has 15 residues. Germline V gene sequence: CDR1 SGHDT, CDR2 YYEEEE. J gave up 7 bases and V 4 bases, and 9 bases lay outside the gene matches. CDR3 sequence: CASSLRTGGPFGYTF. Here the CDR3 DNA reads TGTGCCAGCAGCCTACGGACAGGGGGCCCCTTTGGCTACACCTTC.

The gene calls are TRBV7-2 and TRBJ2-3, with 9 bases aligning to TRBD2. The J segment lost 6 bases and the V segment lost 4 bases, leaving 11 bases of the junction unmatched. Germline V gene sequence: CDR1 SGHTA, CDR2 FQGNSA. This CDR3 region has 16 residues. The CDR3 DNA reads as TGTGCCAGCAGCTCCAATCGCGGGGGGGCCGGTGATACGCAGTATTTT. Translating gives CASSSNRGGAGDTQYF. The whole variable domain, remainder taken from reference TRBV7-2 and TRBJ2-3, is GAGVSQSPSNKVTEKGKDVELRCDPISGHTALYWYRQSLGQGLEFLIYFQGNSAPDKSGLPSDRFSAERTGGSVSTLTIQRTQQEDSAVYLCASSSNRGGAGDTQYFGPGTRLTVL.

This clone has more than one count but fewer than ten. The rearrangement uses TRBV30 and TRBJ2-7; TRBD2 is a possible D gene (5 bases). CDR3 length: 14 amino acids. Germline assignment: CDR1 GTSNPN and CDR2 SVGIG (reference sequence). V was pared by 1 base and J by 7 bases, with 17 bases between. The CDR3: CAWSDGLGMGEQYF. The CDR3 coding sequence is TGTGCCTGGAGTGACGGACTGGGGATGGGGGAGCAGTACTTC.

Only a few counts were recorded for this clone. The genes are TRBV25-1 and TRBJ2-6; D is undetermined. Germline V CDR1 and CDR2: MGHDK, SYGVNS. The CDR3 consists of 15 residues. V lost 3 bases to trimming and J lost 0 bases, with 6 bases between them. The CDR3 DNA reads TGTGCCAGCAGTGACACTTCCTCTGGGGCCAACGTCCTGACTTTC. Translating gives CASSDTSSGANVLTF.

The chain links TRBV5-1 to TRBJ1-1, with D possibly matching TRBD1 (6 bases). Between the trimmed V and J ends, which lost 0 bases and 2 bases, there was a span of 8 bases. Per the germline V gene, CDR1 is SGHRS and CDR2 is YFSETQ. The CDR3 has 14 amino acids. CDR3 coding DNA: TGCGCCAGCAGCTTGGCGGGACAAAACACTGAAGCTTTCTTT. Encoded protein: CASSLAGQNTEAFF.

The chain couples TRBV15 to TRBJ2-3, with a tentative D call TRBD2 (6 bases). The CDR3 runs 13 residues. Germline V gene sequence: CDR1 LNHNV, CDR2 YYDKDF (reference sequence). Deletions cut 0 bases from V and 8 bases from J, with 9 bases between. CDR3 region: CATSRDRDSTQYF. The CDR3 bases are TGTGCCACCAGCAGAGATCGGGACTCTACGCAGTATTTT.

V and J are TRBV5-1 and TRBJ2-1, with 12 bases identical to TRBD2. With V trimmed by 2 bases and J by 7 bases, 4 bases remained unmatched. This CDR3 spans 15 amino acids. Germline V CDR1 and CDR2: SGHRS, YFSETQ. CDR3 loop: CASSFTSGGKNEQFF. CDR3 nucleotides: TGCGCCAGCAGCTTCACTAGCGGGGGGAAGAATGAGCAGTTCTTC.

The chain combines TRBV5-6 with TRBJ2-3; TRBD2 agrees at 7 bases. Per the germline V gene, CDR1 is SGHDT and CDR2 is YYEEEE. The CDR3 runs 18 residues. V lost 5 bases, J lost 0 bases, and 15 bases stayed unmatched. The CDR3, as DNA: TGTGCCAGCAGTACAACTAATCCGGGACTACTTAGCACAGATACGCAGTATTTT. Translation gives CASSTTNPGLLSTDTQYF.

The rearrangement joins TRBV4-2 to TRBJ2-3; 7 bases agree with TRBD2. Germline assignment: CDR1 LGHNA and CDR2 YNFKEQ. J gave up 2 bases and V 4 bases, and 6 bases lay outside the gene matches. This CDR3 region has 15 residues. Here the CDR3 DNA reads TGTGCCAGCAGCCTACTAGCGTCCGACACAGATACGCAGTATTTT. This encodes CASSLLASDTDTQYF.

Written as DNA, the CDR3 is TGTGCCAGCAGCGGCTACAGGGGATTATCGGAAGAGACCCAGTACTTC. Its translation: CASSGYRGLSEETQYF. This sequence joins TRBV9 and TRBJ2-5, with 7 bases matching TRBD1. Germline lookup yields CDR1 SGDLS and CDR2 YYNGEE. The J segment lost 3 bases and the V segment lost 3 bases, leaving 11 bases of the junction unmatched. This CDR3 region has 16 residues.

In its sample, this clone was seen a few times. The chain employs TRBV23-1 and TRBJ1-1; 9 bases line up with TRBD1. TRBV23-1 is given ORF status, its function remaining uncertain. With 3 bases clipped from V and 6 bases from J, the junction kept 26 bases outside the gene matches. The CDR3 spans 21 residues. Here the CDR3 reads CASSHQIIQGADGPRYPEAFF. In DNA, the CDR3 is TGCGCCAGCAGTCATCAAATCATACAGGGGGCAGATGGTCCCCGATATCCTGAAGCTTTCTTT.

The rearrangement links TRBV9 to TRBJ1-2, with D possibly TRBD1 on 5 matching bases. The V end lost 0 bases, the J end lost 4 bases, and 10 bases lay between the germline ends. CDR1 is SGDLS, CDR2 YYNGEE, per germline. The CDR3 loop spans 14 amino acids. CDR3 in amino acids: CASSVGQRSYGYTF. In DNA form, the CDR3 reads TGTGCCAGCAGCGTAGGACAGCGCTCCTATGGCTACACCTTC.

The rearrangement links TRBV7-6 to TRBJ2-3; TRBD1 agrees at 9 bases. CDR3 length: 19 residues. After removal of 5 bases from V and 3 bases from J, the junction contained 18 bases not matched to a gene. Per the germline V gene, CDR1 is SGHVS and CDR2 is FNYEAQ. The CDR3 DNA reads TGTGCCAGCAGCCCCGGGCTGGGGACAGGGCTACGGGTGACAGATACGCAGTATTTT. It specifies CASSPGLGTGLRVTDTQYF.

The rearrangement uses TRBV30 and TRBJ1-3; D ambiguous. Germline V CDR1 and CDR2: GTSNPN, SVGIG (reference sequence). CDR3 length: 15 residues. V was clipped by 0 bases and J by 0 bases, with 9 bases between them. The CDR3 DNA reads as TGTGCCTGGAGTGTAAACAGCCACTCTGGAAACACCATATATTTT. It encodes CAWSVNSHSGNTIYF. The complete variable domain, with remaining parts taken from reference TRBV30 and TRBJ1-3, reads SQTIHQWPATLVQPVGSPLSLECTVEGTSNPNLYWYRQAAGRGLQLLFYSVGIGQISSEVPQNLSASRPQDRQFILSSKKLLLSDSGFYLCAWSVNSHSGNTIYFGEGSWLTVV.

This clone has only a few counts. In DNA form, the CDR3 reads TGTGCCAGCAGTACGACGGGACCGCAGTTTGAAGCTTTCTTT. This encodes CASSTTGPQFEAFF. V usage is TRBV28 and J usage is TRBJ1-1; maybe TRBD1 (5 bases). Germline loops: CDR1 MDHEN, CDR2 SYDVKM. The V gene lost 5 bases and the J gene lost 7 bases, with 17 bases spanning the gap. The CDR3 is made up of 14 amino acids. The complete variable domain, with remaining parts taken from reference TRBV28 and TRBJ1-1, reads DVKVTQSSRYLVKRTGEKVFLECVQDMDHENMFWYRQDPGLGLRLIYFSYDVKMKEKGDIPEGYSVSREKKERFSLILESASTNQTSMYLCASSTTGPQFEAFFGQGTRLTVV.

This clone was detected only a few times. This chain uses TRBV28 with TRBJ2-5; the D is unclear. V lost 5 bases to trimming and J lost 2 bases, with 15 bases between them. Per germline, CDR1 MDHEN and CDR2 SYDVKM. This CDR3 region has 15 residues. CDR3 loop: CASSALPPSQETQYF. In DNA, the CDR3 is TGTGCCAGCAGTGCCCTTCCCCCGTCACAAGAGACCCAGTACTTC.

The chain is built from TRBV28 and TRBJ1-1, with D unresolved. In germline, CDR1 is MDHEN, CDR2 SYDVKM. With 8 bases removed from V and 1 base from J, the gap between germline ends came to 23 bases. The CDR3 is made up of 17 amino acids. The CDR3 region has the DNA TGTGCCAGCTTTTACTTCAGGCGTCACTTTGCGAACACTGAAGCTTTCTTT. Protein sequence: CASFYFRRHFANTEAFF.